The 18 T cell receptor beta chains in this list originate from one sample, sequenced in a study of blood T cell repertoires in COVID-19. The method was immunoSEQ multiplex PCR; TCRdb's version includes in-frame clones alone and lacks a portion of them. The table records 43,000 or so clones, 80% to 90% of them present only once. Sample: peripheral blood. The receptor set was obtained from a man aged 55 to 70 with active COVID-19.

V gene TRBV11-2 combines with J gene TRBJ2-7; 7 bases are a match to TRBD1. The CDR3 has 13 residues. The V segment lost 6 bases and the J segment 1 base; nucleotides outside the gene matches: 3. Germline V gene data show CDR1 as SGHAT and CDR2 as FQNNGV. The CDR3 sequence is CASSTGDSYEQYF. The CDR3 DNA reads as TGTGCCAGCAGTACAGGGGATTCCTACGAGCAGTACTTC.

The V call is TRBV29-1, the J call TRBJ1-1, with D possibly matching TRBD1 (6 bases). V was trimmed by 6 bases and J by 1 base, leaving 12 bases between them. Germline CDR1 SQVTM, CDR2 ANQGSEA. This CDR3 spans 13 amino acids. The CDR3 DNA reads TGCAGCGTCGCTGGACAGCGGAACACTGAAGCTTTCTTT. Translation gives CSVAGQRNTEAFF.

This clone occurred a few times. This chain links TRBV4-1 with TRBJ1-3; TRBD1 aligns across 10 bases. Germline V gives CDR1 MGHRA, CDR2 YSYEKL. J gave up 7 bases and V 2 bases, and 2 bases lay outside the gene matches. CDR3 size: 14 residues. In DNA form, the CDR3 reads TGCGCCAGCAGCCAACAGGACAGGGGGAACACCATATATTTT. Protein sequence: CASSQQDRGNTIYF.

The J gene is TRBJ1-1, the V gene TRBV2, with unresolved D. This CDR3 is 13 amino acids long. Germline V gives CDR1 SNHLY, CDR2 FYNNEI. Trimming stripped 4 bases from V and 1 base from J, with 7 bases between. CDR3 in amino acids: CASSVSGNTEAFF. Written as DNA, the CDR3 is TGTGCCAGCAGTGTATCGGGGAACACTGAAGCTTTCTTT. Full variable domain (rest looked up from reference TRBV2 and TRBJ1-1): EPEVTQTPSHQVTQMGQEVILRCVPISNHLYFYWYRQILGQKVEFLVSFYNNEISEKSEIFDDQFSVERPDGSNFTLKIRSTKLEDSAMYFCASSVSGNTEAFFGQGTRLTVV.

The rearrangement links TRBV20-1 to TRBJ1-1; no reliable D call. There are 8 residues in the CDR3. With 6 bases removed from V and 11 bases from J, the gap between germline ends came to 7 bases. CDR1 and CDR2 from the germline V gene are DFQATT and SNEGSKA (reference sequence). The DNA for the CDR3 is TGCAGTGCCTCCGTGGCTTTCTTT. This translates into CSASVAFF.

The chain combines TRBV10-2 with TRBJ1-5; D is unclear. The CDR3 consists of 14 residues. The ends were cut back, 7 bases at V and 0 bases at J, with 10 bases in the middle. Per germline, CDR1 WSHSY and CDR2 SAAADI. The DNA of the CDR3 is TGCGCCAGCAAGGAGAACGGTAGCAATCAGCCCCAGCATTTT. Protein sequence: CASKENGSNQPQHF.

V gene TRBV15 combines with J gene TRBJ2-3; 11 bases are shared with TRBD2. CDR1 is LNHNV and CDR2 is YYDKDF in the germline V gene (reference sequence). This CDR3 has 17 residues. Trimming removed 0 bases from V and 5 bases from J; junction bases left unmatched: 7. The CDR3 here is CATSREATSGSLDTQYF. The CDR3 DNA reads TGTGCCACCAGCAGAGAAGCAACTAGCGGGAGTTTAGATACGCAGTATTTT.

The CDR3, as DNA: TGCGCCAGCAGTGGGGGAGCGGTCTACAATGAGCAGTTCTTC. It yields the protein CASSGGAVYNEQFF. The rearrangement uses TRBV10-1 and TRBJ2-1, with D tentatively TRBD2 (5 bases). This CDR3 is built from 14 residues. Germline CDR1 and CDR2: WNHNN and SYGVQD (reference sequence). V was pared by 4 bases and J by 3 bases, with 10 bases between.

The chain couples TRBV28 to TRBJ2-2, with TRBD2 as a possible D gene (5 bases). Germline CDR1 is MDHEN and CDR2 is SYDVKM. The CDR3 is 16 amino acids. With 3 bases removed from V and 2 bases from J, the gap between germline ends came to 13 bases. CDR3 DNA sequence: TGTGCCAGCAGTTTCCCGGGAAGAGCTAACACCGGGGAGCTGTTTTTT. This encodes CASSFPGRANTGELFF.

The chain employs TRBV28 and TRBJ2-7; D gene unclear. V was cut by 8 bases and J by 1 base, with 12 bases left in between. The CDR3 runs to 13 residues. CDR1 and CDR2 from the germline V gene are MDHEN and SYDVKM. The CDR3 region is CASPLLASYEQYF. The CDR3 DNA reads TGTGCCAGCCCGCTGTTAGCTTCCTACGAGCAGTACTTC.

The V gene is TRBV3-1 (or the pseudogene TRBV3-2), the J gene TRBJ2-7; D ambiguous. This CDR3 contains 11 residues. Between the trimmed V and J ends, which lost 5 bases and 4 bases, there was a span of 6 bases. Germline V gene data show CDR1 as LGHDT and CDR2 as YNNKEL (reference sequence). Written as DNA, the CDR3 is TGTGCCAGCAGCGACTTTTACGAGCAGTACTTC. Protein product: CASSDFYEQYF.

The chain is built from TRBV28 and TRBJ1-1; D might be TRBD1 (5 bases). The germline gives CDR1 MDHEN, CDR2 SYDVKM. The CDR3 extends over 13 amino acids. Trimming stripped 7 bases from V and 5 bases from J, with 14 bases between. The CDR3 nucleotides read TGTGCCAGCACCCCGACAGTTGGAACTGAAGCTTTCTTT. Protein product: CASTPTVGTEAFF.

The J gene is TRBJ2-7, the V gene TRBV7-3, with TRBD2 identical over 7 bases. J lost 3 bases, V lost 6 bases, and 11 bases had no gene match. This CDR3 contains 15 residues. Germline CDR1 and CDR2: SGHTA and FQGTGA. CDR3 bases: TGTGCCAGCAGTCTCAACGGGGGGACTGTCTACGAGCAGTACTTC. It encodes CASSLNGGTVYEQYF.

This rearrangement joins TRBV5-1 to TRBJ1-3; D possibly corresponds to TRBD1 (5 bases). CDR3 length: 15 amino acids. V was trimmed by 0 bases and J by 4 bases, leaving 11 bases between them. Germline V gives CDR1 SGHRS, CDR2 YFSETQ. CDR3 in DNA: TGCGCCAGCAGCTTGGCTTCAGGGCAAGGAAACACCATATATTTT. Translated, it gives CASSLASGQGNTIYF.

The DNA of the CDR3 is TGCGCCAGCAGCCCTGGAGGCGGGAGGAGTAATGAGCAGTTCTTC. It yields the protein CASSPGGGRSNEQFF. The chain has TRBV4-1 and TRBJ2-1; 8 bases agree with TRBD2. CDR1 and CDR2 (germline): MGHRA, YSYEKL. The CDR3 consists of 15 residues. V trimming: 4 bases; J trimming: 7 bases; junction bases outside the gene matches: 9.

V is TRBV3-1 (or the pseudogene TRBV3-2) and J is TRBJ1-1, with D perhaps TRBD1 (6 bases). The CDR3 covers 14 residues. Germline V gene sequence: CDR1 LGHDT, CDR2 YNNKEL (reference sequence). Trimming removed 1 base from V and 6 bases from J, with 12 bases in between. The CDR3 sequence is CASSQGRRGSEAFF. The CDR3 DNA reads as TGTGCCAGCAGCCAAGGTCGAAGGGGGTCTGAAGCTTTCTTT.

The genes are TRBV3-1 (or the pseudogene TRBV3-2) and TRBJ1-1, with D perhaps matching TRBD1 (6 bases). Trimming removed 0 bases from V and 3 bases from J, with 11 bases in between. This CDR3 region has 15 residues. The V gene's germline CDR1 is LGHDT and CDR2 YNNKEL (reference sequence). CDR3 in amino acids: CASSQDSGAHTEAFF. The DNA of the CDR3 is TGTGCCAGCAGCCAAGATTCAGGGGCCCACACTGAAGCTTTCTTT.

This rearrangement joins TRBV7-2 to TRBJ1-6, with 8 positions matching TRBD1. The CDR3 has 15 residues. Germline V gene data show CDR1 as SGHTA and CDR2 as FQGNSA. V was pared by 5 bases and J by 7 bases, with 7 bases of the junction left unmatched. The DNA for the CDR3 is TGTGCCAGCAGCCAACGACAGGGGCCCAATTCACCCCTCCACTTT. Its translation is CASSQRQGPNSPLHF.